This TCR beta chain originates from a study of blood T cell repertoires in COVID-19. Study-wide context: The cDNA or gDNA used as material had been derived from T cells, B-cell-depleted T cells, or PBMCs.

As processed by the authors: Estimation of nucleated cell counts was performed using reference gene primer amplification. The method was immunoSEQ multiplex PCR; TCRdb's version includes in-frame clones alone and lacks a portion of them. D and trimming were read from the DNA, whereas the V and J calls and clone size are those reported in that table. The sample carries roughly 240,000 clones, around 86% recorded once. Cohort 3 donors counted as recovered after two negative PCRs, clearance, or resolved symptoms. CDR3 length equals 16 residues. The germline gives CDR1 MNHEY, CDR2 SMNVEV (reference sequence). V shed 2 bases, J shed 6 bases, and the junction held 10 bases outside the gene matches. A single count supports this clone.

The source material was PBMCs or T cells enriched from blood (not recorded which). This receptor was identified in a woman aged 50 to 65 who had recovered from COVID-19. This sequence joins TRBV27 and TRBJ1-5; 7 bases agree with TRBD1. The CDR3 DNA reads TGTGCCAGCAGTTTAGGTAGGCAAGGGGGCGGTCAGCCCCAGCATTTT. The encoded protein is CASSLGRQGGGQPQHF.